Following are 16 T cell receptor beta chains from one sample sequenced in a study of T cell repertoires in cytomegalovirus infection. For these receptors, no antigen is known. TCRdb reprocessed the reads with MiXCR, giving one entry per CDR3 protein. There are hundreds of thousands of distinct CDR3 sequences in the sample; 30% to 35% occur only once, and roughly 18% lies in the top ten. The material sequenced was cultured PBMCs, taken from culture after CMV antigen stimulation. Every receptor here comes from a human donor in good health (CMV status not recorded). Some clones in this sample may be carry-over from other donors' samples.

The chain employs TRBV20-1 and TRBJ2-7; 7 bases agree with TRBD2. V lost 5 bases to trimming and J lost 1 base; unmatched junction nucleotides: 8. The germline V gene encodes CDR1 DFQATT and CDR2 SNEGSKA (reference sequence). The CDR3 totals 14 residues. CDR3 DNA sequence: TGCAGTGCTCTGAAGAGCGGGGCTTCCTACGAGCAGTACTTC. This gives the protein CSALKSGASYEQYF.

This rearrangement joins TRBV19 to TRBJ1-5; TRBD1 matches at 9 bases. This CDR3 spans 13 amino acids. Germline CDR1 LNHDA, CDR2 SQIVND (reference sequence). V lost 6 bases and J lost 7; bases outside the gene matches: 4. CDR3 protein: CASSRDREQPQHF. Written as DNA, the CDR3 is TGTGCCAGTAGCCGGGACAGGGAACAGCCCCAGCATTTT.

In its sample, this clonotype was seen a few times. The chain uses TRBV28 and TRBJ2-5; possibly TRBD2 for D (5 bases). Trimming cost V 2 bases and J 3 bases, with 19 bases left between them. The CDR3 totals 17 residues. In germline, CDR1 is MDHEN, CDR2 SYDVKM. CDR3: CASSLEAGAESKETQYF. CDR3 DNA sequence: TGTGCCAGCAGTTTAGAGGCTGGAGCGGAGTCAAAAGAGACCCAGTACTTC.

The chain couples TRBV27 to TRBJ1-1, with a possible D match to TRBD1 (6 bases). This CDR3 spans 16 amino acids. Trimming removed 6 bases from V and 1 base from J, with 18 bases in between. CDR1 is MNHEY, CDR2 SMNVEV, per germline (reference sequence). Written as DNA, the CDR3 is TGTGCCAGCAGCGCCGGGACAATTTCGTGGAACACTGAAGCTTTCTTT. Translated, it gives CASSAGTISWNTEAFF.

The V call is TRBV4-3, the J call TRBJ2-7; D remains unclear. The CDR3 loop spans 14 amino acids. Germline CDR1 reads LGHNA; CDR2 reads YSLEER. Deletions cut 0 bases from V and 4 bases from J, with 10 bases between. CDR3 in DNA: TGCGCCAGCAGCCAAGAGCCTCAGCAGTACGAGCAGTACTTC. Amino acids: CASSQEPQQYEQYF.

The rearrangement links TRBV15 to TRBJ1-6; the D is unclear. Germline-derived CDR1 and CDR2 are LNHNV and YYDKDF (reference sequence). CDR3 size: 12 residues. V was pared by 0 bases and J by 10 bases, with 4 bases between. Here the CDR3 reads CATSRELSPLHF. CDR3 nucleotides: TGTGCCACCAGCAGAGAACTATCACCCCTCCACTTT.

In its sample, this clonotype was seen a few times. The chain joins TRBV20-1 to TRBJ2-4; D unresolved. The CDR3 sequence is 15 residues long. Germline V gene lookup returns CDR1 DFQATT and CDR2 SNEGSKA (reference sequence). Trimming cost V 1 base and J 0 bases, with 10 bases left between them. The CDR3 DNA is TGCAGTGCTAGAGCCCTAGAGGAAGCCAAAAACATTCAGTACTTC. Amino acid sequence: CSARALEEAKNIQYF.

The sample holds one count of this clonotype. In DNA, the CDR3 is TGTGCCAGCAGACCCCGGGGTCCGAACACCGGGGAGCTGTTTTTT. Translated, it gives CASRPRGPNTGELFF. The gene calls are TRBV3-1 and TRBJ2-2, with a tentative D call TRBD2 (5 bases). The V and J ends lost 6 bases and 0 bases respectively, with 11 bases between them. The germline V gene encodes CDR1 LGHDT and CDR2 YNNKEL (reference sequence). This CDR3 is 15 amino acids long. Using reference TRBV3-1 and TRBJ2-2 for the parts outside the CDR3, the full variable domain is DTAVSQTPKYLVTQMGNDKSIKCEQNLGHDTMYWYKQDSKKFLKIMFSYNNKELIINETVPNRFSPKSPDKAHLNLHINSLELGDSAVYFCASRPRGPNTGELFFGEGSRLTVL.

The chain is built from TRBV6-2 or TRBV6-3 and TRBJ2-3; TRBD2 agrees at 11 bases. With 5 bases clipped from V and 5 bases from J, the junction kept 6 bases outside the gene matches. Germline V gene sequence: CDR1 MNHEY, CDR2 SVGEGT. The CDR3 is 15 residues long. In DNA, the CDR3 is TGTGCCAGCAGTGAACTAGCGGGAGTAAGAGATACGCAGTATTTT. Its translation: CASSELAGVRDTQYF.

The table lists this clonotype with a few counts. The gene calls are TRBV4-1 and TRBJ2-7, with D perhaps being TRBD1 or TRBD2 (6 bases each). V shed 1 base and J shed 0 bases, with 13 bases lying between them. The length of the CDR3 is 16 residues. Germline CDR1 is MGHRA and CDR2 is YSYEKL. The chain's CDR3 is CASSQVWRGASYEQYF. The CDR3 DNA reads as TGCGCCAGCAGCCAAGTTTGGAGGGGGGCCTCCTACGAGCAGTACTTC.

This clonotype has a handful of counts. The chain employs TRBV28 and TRBJ2-3, with TRBD2 identical over 7 bases. The CDR3 is 14 amino acids. In germline, CDR1 is MDHEN, CDR2 SYDVKM. V was clipped by 5 bases and J by 6 bases; unmatched bases: 8. In DNA, the CDR3 is TGTGCCAGCAGTACTAGCGCCTCATGGGATACGCAGTATTTT. Translated: CASSTSASWDTQYF.

This clonotype showed up just a few times. The chain joins TRBV14 to TRBJ2-3; 8 bases map to TRBD2. This CDR3 comprises 16 residues. Germline V gene sequence: CDR1 SGHDN, CDR2 FVKESK. V lost 4 bases, J lost 0 bases, and 6 bases stayed unmatched. The CDR3 bases are TGTGCCAGCAGCCCCCGGACTAGCAGTAGCACAGATACGCAGTATTTT. Amino acids: CASSPRTSSSTDTQYF.

The rearrangement joins TRBV12-3 or TRBV12-4 to TRBJ2-5; D unclear. CDR3 length: 14 residues. Trimming removed 2 bases from V and 5 bases from J, with 12 bases in between. Written as DNA, the CDR3 is TGTGCCAGCAGTTTAATGGTAGATAAGGAGACCCAGTACTTC. It specifies CASSLMVDKETQYF.

The V gene is TRBV7-6, the J gene TRBJ2-1; 8 nucleotides agree with TRBD2. This CDR3 contains 16 residues. Germline V gives CDR1 SGHVS, CDR2 FNYEAQ. With 0 bases clipped from V and 7 bases from J, the junction kept 8 bases outside the gene matches. The CDR3 bases are TGTGCCAGCAGCTTAGCGGGGACTAGAGAATTTAATGAGCAGTTCTTC. Its protein product is CASSLAGTREFNEQFF.

The chain couples TRBV7-9 to TRBJ1-5; 9 bases are a match to TRBD1. V trimming: 1 base; J trimming: 6 bases; junction bases outside the gene matches: 4. Germline V gene lookup returns CDR1 SEHNR and CDR2 FQNEAQ (reference sequence). The CDR3 length is 15 residues. The CDR3 region has the DNA TGTGCCAGCAGCTTAGGGACAGGGGTCGCTCAGCCCCAGCATTTT. It codes for CASSLGTGVAQPQHF.

V usage is TRBV19 and J usage is TRBJ1-2; 7 nucleotides align to TRBD1. V was pared by 8 bases and J by 8 bases, with 11 bases of the junction left unmatched. This CDR3 comprises 13 residues. CDR1 is LNHDA, CDR2 SQIVND, per germline (reference sequence). CDR3 sequence (DNA): TGTGCCAGTGGACTACAGGGGCCGGACGGCTACACCTTC. This encodes CASGLQGPDGYTF.